These 7 T cell receptor beta chains were sequenced from one sample in a study of blood T cell repertoires in COVID-19. Produced via immunoSEQ multiplex PCR; TCRdb's table is partial and in-frame only. Found here are 150,000 to 200,000 clones, 86% of them singletons; the top ten hold around 0.99%. Sample: peripheral blood. These receptors originate from a young man with acute or convalescent COVID-19.

V and J are TRBV29-1 and TRBJ1-1, with D maybe TRBD1 (6 bases). The CDR3 totals 13 residues. The V end was cut by 6 bases, the J end by 0 bases, with 11 bases between. The germline V gene encodes CDR1 SQVTM and CDR2 ANQGSEA. CDR3 coding DNA: TGCAGCGTCGATACAGGGATGAACACTGAAGCTTTCTTT. Its translation: CSVDTGMNTEAFF. The variable domain in full, completed from reference TRBV29-1 and TRBJ1-1, reads SAVISQKPSRDICQRGTSLTIQCQVDSQVTMMFWYRQQPGQSLTLIATANQGSEATYESGFVIDKFPISRPNLTFSTLTVSNMSPEDSSIYLCSVDTGMNTEAFFGQGTRLTVV.

The gene calls are TRBV29-1 and TRBJ1-3, with D perhaps TRBD1 (6 bases). The V gene's germline CDR1 is SQVTM and CDR2 ANQGSEA. The V end was cut by 7 bases, the J end by 8 bases, with 21 bases between. This CDR3 comprises 14 residues. CDR3 sequence: CSALRGTGLHTIYF. DNA for the CDR3: TGCAGCGCCCTAAGGGGTACAGGGTTACACACCATATATTTT.

The chain employs TRBV7-3 and TRBJ1-6; D is ambiguous. Looked up from germline, CDR1 is SGHTA and CDR2 is FQGTGA. Trimming removed 2 bases from V and 0 bases from J, with 8 bases in between. The CDR3 extends over 16 amino acids. CDR3 protein: CASSLEPSSYNSPLHF. CDR3 sequence (DNA): TGTGCCAGCAGCTTAGAACCGAGCTCCTATAATTCACCCCTCCACTTT.

The chain employs TRBV19 and TRBJ2-3, with D maybe TRBD2 (6 bases). Germline loops: CDR1 LNHDA, CDR2 SQIVND (reference sequence). Trimming left V 4 bases short and J 6 bases short, with 17 bases between. The length of the CDR3 is 15 residues. DNA of the CDR3: TGTGCCAGTAGTACCGGAGGGATTAAGAAGGATACGCAGTATTTT. Translated: CASSTGGIKKDTQYF.

The chain links TRBV5-1 to TRBJ2-7, with 7 bases aligning to TRBD1. This CDR3 comprises 14 residues. V gave up 7 bases and J gave up 1 base; unmatched junction bases: 8. Germline V lookup: CDR1 SGHRS, CDR2 YFSETQ. The CDR3 region has the DNA TGCGCCAGCTCCTCCGGGACAGATTCCTACGAGCAGTACTTC. This encodes CASSSGTDSYEQYF.

V gene TRBV4-1 combines with J gene TRBJ1-5, with unresolved D. CDR1 and CDR2 from the germline V gene are MGHRA and YSYEKL. With 0 bases removed from V and 8 bases from J, the gap between germline ends came to 14 bases. There are 15 residues in the CDR3. The CDR3 DNA follows: TGCGCCAGCAGCCAAGATTGGCTCAACGGGGAGCCCCAGCATTTT. Its protein product is CASSQDWLNGEPQHF.

V and J are TRBV7-3 and TRBJ2-2; D might be TRBD1 (6 bases). V lost 6 bases to trimming and J lost 6 bases, with 11 bases between them. CDR3 length: 13 residues. Germline-derived CDR1 and CDR2 are SGHTA and FQGTGA. The DNA for the CDR3 is TGTGCCAGCAGTCCTCAGGGGTCCGGGGAGCTGTTTTTT. It encodes CASSPQGSGELFF.